These 25 T cell receptor beta chains were all obtained from the same sample, sequenced in a study of cytomegalovirus exposure and HLA in healthy donors (dated by TCRdb to about 2017). The library relied on the immunoSEQ multiplex PCR assay. TCRdb mirrors the immuneACCESS table, restricted to in-frame sequences. Some clones are absent from its copies; in checked studies, under half trace to an unresolved V gene, and the reason for the others is unknown. The sample profile shows some 350,000 clones; roughly 87% of them were found once. The ten most abundant clones make up over 1% of the sample. The sequenced material came from PBMCs. These receptors were collected from a young woman in good health and CMV-seropositive.

J is TRBJ2-5 and V is TRBV11-1, with a weak D call TRBD1 (6 bases). CDR3 length: 16 residues. Between the trimmed V and J ends, which lost 2 bases and 5 bases, there was a span of 18 bases. Germline V lookup: CDR1 SGHAT, CDR2 FQDESV (reference sequence). CDR3 sequence: CASSLQPGAQPETQYF. Written as DNA, the CDR3 is TGTGCCAGCAGCTTACAGCCAGGGGCCCAACCCGAGACCCAGTACTTC.

This clone has only a few counts. The CDR3 bases are TGTGCCAGCAGACCGTCGGGTCCCTACGAGCAGTACTTC. Protein sequence: CASRPSGPYEQYF. The chain joins TRBV11-2 to TRBJ2-7; no definite D call. Per the germline V gene, CDR1 is SGHAT and CDR2 is FQNNGV. The CDR3 extends over 13 amino acids. The V gene lost 6 bases and the J gene lost 2 bases, with 11 bases spanning the gap.

The CDR3 DNA reads as TGTGCCAGCAGCTTTGGCCTTGAGTACTATGGCTACACCTTC. Encoded protein: CASSFGLEYYGYTF. The rearrangement uses TRBV5-4 and TRBJ1-2; D is ambiguous. CDR1 is SGHNT and CDR2 is YYREEE in the germline V gene (reference sequence). The CDR3 is made up of 14 amino acids. Trimming removed 2 bases from V and 3 bases from J, with 11 bases in between.

The V gene is TRBV6-5, the J gene TRBJ2-7; D remains ambiguous. Germline V CDR1 and CDR2: MNHEY, SVGAGI. This CDR3 region has 16 residues. Trimming left V 0 bases short and J 6 bases short, with 18 bases between. CDR3 loop: CASSYSRQPRASEQYF. The CDR3 nucleotides read TGTGCCAGCAGTTACTCACGACAACCACGGGCATCCGAGCAGTACTTC.

This clone occurred a few times. The V and J genes are TRBV27 and TRBJ2-3; D possibly corresponds to TRBD1 (5 bases). In germline, CDR1 is MNHEY, CDR2 SMNVEV (reference sequence). The V and J ends lost 3 bases and 2 bases respectively, with 9 bases between them. The CDR3 length is 14 residues. The CDR3 region is CASSFQDNTDTQYF. In DNA form, the CDR3 reads TGTGCCAGCAGTTTTCAGGACAACACAGATACGCAGTATTTT.

The chain links TRBV7-6 to TRBJ2-7; possibly TRBD1 for D (6 bases). V lost 0 bases to trimming and J lost 0 bases, with 12 bases between them. This CDR3 comprises 16 residues. Germline assignment: CDR1 SGHVS and CDR2 FNYEAQ. The CDR3 spells CASSLAGQYRSYEQYF. CDR3 in DNA: TGTGCCAGCAGCTTAGCAGGACAGTATCGCTCCTACGAGCAGTACTTC.

About this clone itself: This specimen includes other DNA sequences encoding the same CDR3. This chain links TRBV4-3 with TRBJ1-5; D gene unclear. V was cut by 0 bases and J by 5 bases, with 5 bases left in between. In germline, CDR1 is LGHNA, CDR2 YSLEER. The length of the CDR3 is 13 residues. The CDR3 DNA sequence: TGCGCCAGCAGCCAAGATTTAGATCAGCCCCAGCATTTT. Protein product: CASSQDLDQPQHF.

In DNA form, the CDR3 reads TGTGCCAGCAGTCCGGGACATCCGAACACCGGGGAGCTGTTTTTT. Translated, it gives CASSPGHPNTGELFF. The chain employs TRBV5-6 and TRBJ2-2, with D tentatively TRBD1 (6 bases). Germline values: CDR1 SGHDT, CDR2 YYEEEE. The CDR3 contains 15 residues. Trimming stripped 5 bases from V and 0 bases from J, with 11 bases between.

CDR3 sequence (DNA): TGTGCCAGCAGTTTATTGTCCAGCAAAAGCAATCAGCCCCAGCATTTT. Its translation: CASSLLSSKSNQPQHF. This chain joins TRBV27 and TRBJ1-5, with no clear D. Between the trimmed V and J ends, which lost 1 base and 1 base, there was a span of 11 bases. Germline V CDR1 and CDR2: MNHEY, SMNVEV (reference sequence). This CDR3 has 16 residues.

A single count supports this clone. The chain employs TRBV5-4 and TRBJ2-3, with 12 bases identical to TRBD2. Per the germline V gene, CDR1 is SGHNT and CDR2 is YYREEE (reference sequence). V lost 2 bases and J lost 2; bases outside the gene matches: 3. This CDR3 spans 16 amino acids. The CDR3: CASSFPSGGATDTQYF. In nucleotides, the CDR3 is TGTGCCAGCAGCTTTCCTAGCGGGGGGGCCACAGATACGCAGTATTTT.

This clone turned up a few times. This chain uses TRBV10-3 with TRBJ2-7; D unresolved. The length of the CDR3 is 11 residues. V shed 0 bases and J shed 7 bases, with 4 bases lying between them. Germline CDR1 is ENHRY and CDR2 is SYGVKD. The CDR3 region has the DNA TGTGCCATCAGTGAGTCGGGGGAGCAGTACTTC. It encodes CAISESGEQYF.

This rearrangement joins TRBV5-1 to TRBJ2-2; 12 nucleotides agree with TRBD2. The CDR3 has 17 amino acids. The V gene end was trimmed by 6 bases and the J gene end by 7 bases; junction bases not matched to a gene: 13. Germline assignment: CDR1 SGHRS and CDR2 YFSETQ. DNA of the CDR3: TGCGCCAGCACATCTCTGAAGACTAGCGGGGGAAGCGGGGAGCTGTTTTTT. Its translation is CASTSLKTSGGSGELFF.

This clone was observed once. This chain uses TRBV4-3 with TRBJ2-7; a weak D match, TRBD2 (6 bases). From germline, CDR1 is LGHNA and CDR2 YSLEER. The CDR3 runs to 16 residues. Trimming stripped 0 bases from V and 0 bases from J, with 12 bases between. The CDR3 DNA sequence: TGCGCCAGCAGCCAAGATCCGGGGGTTAGCTCCTACGAGCAGTACTTC. Translating gives CASSQDPGVSSYEQYF.

The rearrangement uses TRBV9 and TRBJ2-1; 15 positions match TRBD2. Unmatched junction bases numbered 4, after V lost 0 bases and J lost 9 bases. The CDR3 contains 16 residues. The germline V gene has CDR1 SGDLS and CDR2 YYNGEE. CDR3 region: CASSVGTSGRAVEQFF. Written as DNA, the CDR3 is TGTGCCAGCAGCGTAGGGACTAGCGGGAGGGCGGTTGAGCAGTTCTTC.

This clone is a singleton in its sample. V gene TRBV6-4 combines with J gene TRBJ1-5; D gene uncertain. V gave up 1 base and J gave up 6 bases, with 7 bases separating them. The CDR3 is made up of 13 amino acids. Germline CDR1 and CDR2: MRHNA and SNTAGT. CDR3 nucleotides: TGTGCCAGCAGTGACTTCCACGGTCAGCCCCAGCATTTT. It translates to CASSDFHGQPQHF.

This chain uses TRBV7-9 with TRBJ2-2, with 10 bases identical to TRBD1. Looked up from germline, CDR1 is SEHNR and CDR2 is FQNEAQ (reference sequence). The ends lost 3 bases at V and 7 bases at J; junction bases unmatched: 14. The length of the CDR3 is 18 residues. The CDR3 region is CASSLARPGTGVGGELFF. For the CDR3, the DNA is TGTGCCAGCAGCTTGGCCCGTCCCGGGACAGGGGTCGGCGGGGAGCTGTTTTTT.

Only a few counts were recorded for this clone. The J gene is TRBJ1-2, the V gene TRBV4-2; D is undetermined. The CDR3 has 16 residues. Germline lookup yields CDR1 LGHNA and CDR2 YNFKEQ. V dropped 0 bases and J dropped 4 bases, with 15 bases sitting between them. This CDR3 reads CASSQDLGLVSYGYTF. Written as DNA, the CDR3 is TGTGCCAGCAGCCAAGATCTAGGCTTAGTTAGCTATGGCTACACCTTC.

The chain combines TRBV9 with TRBJ2-6; D ambiguous. Looked up from germline, CDR1 is SGDLS and CDR2 is YYNGEE. The length of the CDR3 is 15 residues. V was clipped by 4 bases and J by 0 bases, with 8 bases between them. CDR3 sequence reads: CASSLVGSGANVLTF. Written as DNA, the CDR3 is TGTGCCAGCAGCCTAGTGGGCTCTGGGGCCAACGTCCTGACTTTC. The whole variable domain, remainder taken from reference TRBV9 and TRBJ2-6, is DSGVTQTPKHLITATGQRVTLRCSPRSGDLSVYWYQQSLDQGLQFLIQYYNGEERAKGNILERFSAQQFPDLHSELNLSSLELGDSALYFCASSLVGSGANVLTFGAGSRLTVL.

This chain uses TRBV7-9 with TRBJ1-2; TRBD1 matches 8 bases. The V and J ends lost 4 bases and 3 bases, in that order; junction bases with no gene match: 7. The CDR3 consists of 15 residues. CDR1 SEHNR and CDR2 FQNEAQ come from the germline V gene (reference sequence). DNA for the CDR3: TGTGCCAGCAGCTCTCCTCGGACAGGGCACTATGGCTACACCTTC. It is translated as CASSSPRTGHYGYTF.

The genes are TRBV4-2 and TRBJ2-3; no reliable D call. The length of the CDR3 is 14 residues. V was trimmed by 2 bases and J by 2 bases, leaving 8 bases between them. Germline assignment: CDR1 LGHNA and CDR2 YNFKEQ. In DNA, the CDR3 is TGTGCCAGCAGCCAAATCCCGTCCACAGATACGCAGTATTTT. As protein: CASSQIPSTDTQYF.

V usage is TRBV6-5 and J usage is TRBJ1-1; no definite D call. The CDR3 totals 16 residues. V lost 2 bases and J lost 0, with 13 bases in between. The germline V gene encodes CDR1 MNHEY and CDR2 SVGAGI. The CDR3 sequence: CASSYRMLGLNTEAFF. The DNA for the CDR3 is TGTGCCAGCAGTTACCGTATGTTGGGGTTGAACACTGAAGCTTTCTTT.

The rearrangement joins TRBV9 to TRBJ2-7; the D gene is possibly TRBD1 (7 bases). The germline gives CDR1 SGDLS, CDR2 YYNGEE. The CDR3 is 13 residues long. The V end was cut by 3 bases, the J end by 6 bases, with 13 bases between. CDR3 sequence: CASSETGRSEQYF. DNA for the CDR3: TGTGCCAGCAGCGAGACAGGGAGGAGCGAGCAGTACTTC. The variable domain in full, completed from reference TRBV9 and TRBJ2-7, reads DSGVTQTPKHLITATGQRVTLRCSPRSGDLSVYWYQQSLDQGLQFLIQYYNGEERAKGNILERFSAQQFPDLHSELNLSSLELGDSALYFCASSETGRSEQYFGPGTRLTVT.

The chain is built from TRBV11-2 and TRBJ2-1; 8 positions match TRBD2. Germline-derived CDR1 and CDR2 are SGHAT and FQNNGV. The CDR3 contains 15 residues. V shed 0 bases and J 9 bases; nucleotides not matched to a gene: 7. In DNA, the CDR3 is TGTGCCAGCAGCTTAGAGGTTAGCGGGATGGGTGAGCAGTTCTTC. Protein: CASSLEVSGMGEQFF.

The chain joins TRBV5-1 to TRBJ2-7, with D hard to call. In germline, CDR1 is SGHRS, CDR2 YFSETQ. The V end lost 1 base, the J end lost 2 bases, and 7 bases lay between the germline ends. This CDR3 region has 13 residues. The CDR3: CASSLRGPYEQYF. In DNA form, the CDR3 reads TGCGCCAGCAGCTTGCGTGGGCCCTACGAGCAGTACTTC. Full variable domain (rest looked up from reference TRBV5-1 and TRBJ2-7): KAGVTQTPRYLIKTRGQQVTLSCSPISGHRSVSWYQQTPGQGLQFLFEYFSETQRNKGNFPGRFSGRQFSNSRSEMNVSTLELGDSALYLCASSLRGPYEQYFGPGTRLTVT.

DNA of the CDR3: TGTGCCAGCAGTGCAGGGGCGCTTGTCAAAAACATTCAGTACTTC. It codes for CASSAGALVKNIQYF. The J gene is TRBJ2-4, the V gene TRBV6-1; a possible D gene is TRBD1 (6 bases). The CDR3 extends over 15 amino acids. V gave up 4 bases and J gave up 3 bases, with 13 bases separating them. Germline CDR1 is MNHNS and CDR2 is SASEGT.